One sample yielded the 2 T cell receptor beta chains listed below, sequenced in a study of T cell responses to AZD1222 COVID-19 vaccine. Profiled with immunoSEQ multiplex PCR; TCRdb holds only in-frame clones, not every one. Altogether approximately 80,000 clones are present, around 90% being singletons, with the ten largest covering about 4.8%. The sample here was peripheral blood, taken on day 0 of MenACWY control vaccination. These receptors originate from an adult in good health.

This rearrangement joins TRBV9 to TRBJ2-3; 9 positions match TRBD2. The CDR3 is made up of 18 amino acids. Trimming took 0 bases from V and 0 from J; bases not matched to a gene: 8. Germline CDR1 is SGDLS and CDR2 is YYNGEE. The CDR3 protein is CASSVGLRGGRSTDTQYF. The CDR3, as DNA: TGTGCCAGCAGCGTAGGTTTGCGGGGGGGCAGAAGCACAGATACGCAGTATTTT.

As to this clone: Other DNA sequences from this sample encode an identical CDR3 as well. The V and J genes are TRBV6-5 and TRBJ1-6, with TRBD1 matching over 8 bases. CDR3 size: 14 residues. Germline V gene lookup returns CDR1 MNHEY and CDR2 SVGAGI. V lost 5 bases and J lost 6; bases outside the gene matches: 3. The CDR3: CASSKQGGNSPLHF. CDR3 in DNA: TGTGCCAGCAGTAAACAGGGGGGTAATTCACCCCTCCACTTT.